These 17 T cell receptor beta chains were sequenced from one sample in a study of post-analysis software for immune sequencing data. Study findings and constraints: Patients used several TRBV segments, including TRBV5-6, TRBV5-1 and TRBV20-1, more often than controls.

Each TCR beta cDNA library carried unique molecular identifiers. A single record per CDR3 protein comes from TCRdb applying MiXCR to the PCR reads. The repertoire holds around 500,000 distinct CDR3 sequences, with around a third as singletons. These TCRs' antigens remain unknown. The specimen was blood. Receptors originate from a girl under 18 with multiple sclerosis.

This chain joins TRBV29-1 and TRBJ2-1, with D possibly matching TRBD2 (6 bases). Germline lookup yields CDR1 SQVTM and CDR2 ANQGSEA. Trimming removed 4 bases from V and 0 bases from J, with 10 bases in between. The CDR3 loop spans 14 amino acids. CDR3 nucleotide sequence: TGCAGCGTTGGGGGGGAAAGCTCCTACAATGAGCAGTTCTTC. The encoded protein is CSVGGESSYNEQFF.

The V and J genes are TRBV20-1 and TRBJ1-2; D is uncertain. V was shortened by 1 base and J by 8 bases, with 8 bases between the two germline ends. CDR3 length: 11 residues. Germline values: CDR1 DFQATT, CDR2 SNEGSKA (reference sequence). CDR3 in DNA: TGCAGTGCTAGAGTTACGAGGGGCTACACCTTC. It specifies CSARVTRGYTF.

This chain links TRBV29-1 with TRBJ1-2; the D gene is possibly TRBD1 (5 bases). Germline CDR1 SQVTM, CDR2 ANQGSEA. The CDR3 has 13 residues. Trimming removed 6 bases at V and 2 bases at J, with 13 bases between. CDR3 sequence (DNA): TGCAGCGTACTCGGGACGGGGAACTATGGCTACACCTTC. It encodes CSVLGTGNYGYTF.

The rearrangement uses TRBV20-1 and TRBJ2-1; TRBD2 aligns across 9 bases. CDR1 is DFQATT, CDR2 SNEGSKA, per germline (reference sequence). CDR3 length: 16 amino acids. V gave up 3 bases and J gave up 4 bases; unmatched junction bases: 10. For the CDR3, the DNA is TGCAGTGCTAGCTTTAGCGGGGGTACCTTTTACAATGAGCAGTTCTTC. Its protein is CSASFSGGTFYNEQFF.

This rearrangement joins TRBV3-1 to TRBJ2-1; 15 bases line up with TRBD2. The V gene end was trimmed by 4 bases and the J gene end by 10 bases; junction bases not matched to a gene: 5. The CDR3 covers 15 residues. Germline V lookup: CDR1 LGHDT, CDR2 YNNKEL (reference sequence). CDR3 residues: CASSRRTSGGGEQFF. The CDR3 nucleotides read TGTGCCAGCAGCCGGCGGACTAGCGGGGGGGGCGAGCAGTTCTTC.

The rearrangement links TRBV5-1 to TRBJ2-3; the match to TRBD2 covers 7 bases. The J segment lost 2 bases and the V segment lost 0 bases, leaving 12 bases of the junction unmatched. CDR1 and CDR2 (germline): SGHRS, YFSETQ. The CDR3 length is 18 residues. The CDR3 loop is CASSLESGATITTDTQYF. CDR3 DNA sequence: TGCGCCAGCAGCTTGGAGAGCGGGGCGACCATAACCACAGATACGCAGTATTTT.

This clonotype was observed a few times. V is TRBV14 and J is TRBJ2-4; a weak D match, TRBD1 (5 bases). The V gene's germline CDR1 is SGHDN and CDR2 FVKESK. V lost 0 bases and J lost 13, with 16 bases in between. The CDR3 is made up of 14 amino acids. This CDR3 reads CASSQESRAETQYF. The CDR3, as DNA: TGTGCCAGCAGCCAAGAGAGCAGGGCTGAAACCCAGTACTTC.

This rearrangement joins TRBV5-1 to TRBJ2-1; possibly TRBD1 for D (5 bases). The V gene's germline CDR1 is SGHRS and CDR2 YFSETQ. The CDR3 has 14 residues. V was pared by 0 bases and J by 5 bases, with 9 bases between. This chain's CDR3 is CASSLGGQDNEQFF. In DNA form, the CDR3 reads TGCGCCAGCAGCTTGGGGGGCCAGGACAATGAGCAGTTCTTC.

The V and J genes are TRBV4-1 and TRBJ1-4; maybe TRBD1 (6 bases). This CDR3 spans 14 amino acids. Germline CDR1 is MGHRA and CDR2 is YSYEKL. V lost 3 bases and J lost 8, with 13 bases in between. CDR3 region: CASSQLRGMEKLFF. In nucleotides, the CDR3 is TGCGCCAGCAGCCAGCTCAGGGGTATGGAAAAACTGTTTTTT.

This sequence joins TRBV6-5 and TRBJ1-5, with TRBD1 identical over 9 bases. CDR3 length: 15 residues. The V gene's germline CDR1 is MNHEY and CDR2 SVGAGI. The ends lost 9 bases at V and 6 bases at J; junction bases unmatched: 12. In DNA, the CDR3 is TGTGCCAGGGGGGAAGAGACAGGGGGAGGTCAGCCCCAGCATTTT. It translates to CARGEETGGGQPQHF.

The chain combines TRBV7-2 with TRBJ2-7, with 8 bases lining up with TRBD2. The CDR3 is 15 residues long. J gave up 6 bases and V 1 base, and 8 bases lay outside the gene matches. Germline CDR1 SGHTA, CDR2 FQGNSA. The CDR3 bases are TGTGCCAGCAGCTTAGATAGCGGGGTGTCGGGCGAGCAGTACTTC. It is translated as CASSLDSGVSGEQYF. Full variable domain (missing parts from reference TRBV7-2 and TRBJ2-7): GAGVSQSPSNKVTEKGKDVELRCDPISGHTALYWYRQSLGQGLEFLIYFQGNSAPDKSGLPSDRFSAERTGGSVSTLTIQRTQQEDSAVYLCASSLDSGVSGEQYFGPGTRLTVT.

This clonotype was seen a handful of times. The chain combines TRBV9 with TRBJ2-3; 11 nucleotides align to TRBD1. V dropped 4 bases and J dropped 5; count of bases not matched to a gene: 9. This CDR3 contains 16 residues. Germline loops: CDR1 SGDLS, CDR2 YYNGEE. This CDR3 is CASSLGRGQGEDTQYF. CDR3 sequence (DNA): TGTGCCAGCAGCCTTGGGCGGGGACAGGGGGAAGATACGCAGTATTTT.

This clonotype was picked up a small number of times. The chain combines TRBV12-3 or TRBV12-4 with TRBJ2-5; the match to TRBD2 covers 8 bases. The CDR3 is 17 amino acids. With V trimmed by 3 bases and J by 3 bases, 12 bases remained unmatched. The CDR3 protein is CASSLEAAAGAKETQYF. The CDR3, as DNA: TGTGCCAGCAGTTTGGAAGCCGCAGCGGGGGCTAAAGAGACCCAGTACTTC.

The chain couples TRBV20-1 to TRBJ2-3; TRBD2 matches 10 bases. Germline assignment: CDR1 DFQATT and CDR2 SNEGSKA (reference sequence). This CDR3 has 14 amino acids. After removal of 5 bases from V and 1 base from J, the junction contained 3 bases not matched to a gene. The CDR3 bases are TGCAGTGCTGACCTAGCGGGGGGCACAGATACGCAGTATTTT. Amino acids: CSADLAGGTDTQYF.

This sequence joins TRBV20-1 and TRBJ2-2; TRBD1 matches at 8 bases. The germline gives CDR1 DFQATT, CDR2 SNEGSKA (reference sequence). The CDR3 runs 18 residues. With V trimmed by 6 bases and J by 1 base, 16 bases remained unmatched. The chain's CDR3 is CSAGGPDRVNRNTGELFF. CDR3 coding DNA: TGCAGTGCAGGTGGTCCGGACAGGGTAAATCGGAACACCGGGGAGCTGTTTTTT.

CDR3 in amino acids: CASSSPPGLAGFRTDTQYF. DNA of the CDR3: TGCGCCAGCAGCTCCCCGCCGGGACTAGCGGGGTTTCGCACAGATACGCAGTATTTT. This chain joins TRBV5-1 and TRBJ2-3, with TRBD2 matching over 13 bases. This CDR3 has 19 residues. Trimming at V came to 3 bases and at J to 1 base, leaving 11 bases not matched to a gene. Germline V CDR1 and CDR2: SGHRS, YFSETQ.

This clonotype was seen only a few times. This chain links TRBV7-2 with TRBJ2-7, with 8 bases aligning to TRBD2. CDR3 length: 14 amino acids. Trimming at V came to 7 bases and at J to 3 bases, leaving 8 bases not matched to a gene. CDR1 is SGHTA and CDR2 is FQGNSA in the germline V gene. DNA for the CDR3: TGTGCCAGCACACCCGGACTAGCCGTCTACGAGCAGTACTTC. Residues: CASTPGLAVYEQYF.